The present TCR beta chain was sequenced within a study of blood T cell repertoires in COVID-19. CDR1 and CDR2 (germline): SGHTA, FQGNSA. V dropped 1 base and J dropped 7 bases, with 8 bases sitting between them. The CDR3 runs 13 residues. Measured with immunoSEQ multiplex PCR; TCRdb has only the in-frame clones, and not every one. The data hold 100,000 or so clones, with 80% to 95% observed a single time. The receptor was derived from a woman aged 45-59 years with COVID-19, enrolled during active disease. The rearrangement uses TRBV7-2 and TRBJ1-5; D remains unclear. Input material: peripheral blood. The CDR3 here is CASSLVPAQPQHF. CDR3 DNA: TGTGCCAGCAGCTTAGTACCCGCGCAGCCCCAGCATTTT.